This TCR beta chain is from a study of T cells in Graves' hyperthyroidism and ophthalmopathy. This clonotype appeared many times. Antigen: not known. Authors of the study amplified TCR beta CDR3 regions from RNA transcripts. A first-round RT-PCR of the TCR CDR3 used the HTBI primer set. TCRdb re-called the multiplex PCR reads with MiXCR, one entry per CDR3 protein. Of 600,000 to 650,000 distinct CDR3 sequences listed, around 20% were seen once; the top ten hold 30% to 40%. Trimming took off 3 bases at V and 10 bases at J, with 13 bases between the two ends. The CDR3 loop spans 13 amino acids. Germline V gene data show CDR1 as MNHNS and CDR2 as SASEGT. Clinical symptoms, serum thyroxine and TRAb, thyroid ultrasound and orbital computed tomography together formed the diagnostic basis. The authors obtained PBMCs from 10 ml of fresh peripheral blood. Study-level results: Ophthalmopathy was predicted by the model a median of approximately 6 months ahead of onset.

This chain joins TRBV6-1 and TRBJ2-1; a possible D gene is TRBD2 (6 bases). Sample: blood. The TCR comes from a man aged 30 to 39 with Graves' ophthalmopathy. The DNA for the CDR3 is TGTGCCAGCAGTGAGTTGACGGGGGTAGAGCAGTTCTTC. This encodes CASSELTGVEQFF.